The 21 T cell receptor beta chains below all came from one sample that was sequenced in a study of identical twins. TCRdb re-called the 5' RACE reads through MiXCR, storing one row per CDR3 protein. The sample has approximately 530,000 distinct CDR3 sequences; 20% to 25% are singletons. This sample also belongs to another study, concerning yellow fever vaccine responses in identical twins.

The sequenced material came from CD4+ T cells sorted from blood. Receptors were obtained from a woman aged 18-29 years in good health.

The rearrangement joins TRBV12-3 or TRBV12-4 to TRBJ1-2; D is uncertain. The CDR3 runs 13 residues. The V end was cut by 6 bases, the J end by 4 bases, with 12 bases between. The CDR3 nucleotides are TGTGCCAGCAGACCTCGCGATCTCTATGGCTACACCTTC. This sequence encodes CASRPRDLYGYTF.

The chain carries TRBV27 and TRBJ2-7; D is possibly TRBD1 (6 bases). This CDR3 comprises 14 residues. Germline lookup yields CDR1 MNHEY and CDR2 SMNVEV (reference sequence). V dropped 3 bases and J dropped 3 bases, with 12 bases sitting between them. As DNA, the CDR3 is TGTGCCAGCAGTTTTGGGACAACAAACTACGAGCAGTACTTC. Translation: CASSFGTTNYEQYF.

The V call is TRBV7-6, the J call TRBJ2-2, with 7 bases identical to TRBD2. The CDR3 contains 18 residues. Germline V lookup: CDR1 SGHVS, CDR2 FNYEAQ. V gave up 2 bases and J gave up 4 bases; unmatched junction bases: 13. This CDR3 reads CASSLKALAGPSTGELFF. In DNA, the CDR3 is TGTGCCAGCAGCTTAAAGGCGTTAGCGGGTCCTTCCACCGGGGAGCTGTTTTTT.

This chain connects TRBV6-1 to TRBJ2-5; D is perhaps TRBD2 (5 bases). The CDR3 is made up of 17 amino acids. CDR1 is MNHNS, CDR2 SASEGT, per germline. Deletions cut 4 bases from V and 2 bases from J, with 20 bases between. The CDR3 region is CASSGSRVGVNQETQYF. The CDR3 DNA sequence: TGTGCCAGCAGTGGGTCTCGGGTCGGGGTTAATCAAGAGACCCAGTACTTC.

The V gene is TRBV7-9, the J gene TRBJ2-7; unclear D gene. The germline gives CDR1 SEHNR, CDR2 FQNEAQ (reference sequence). The CDR3 spans 13 residues. Trimming took 1 base from V and 4 from J, leaving 8 bases between them. The CDR3 DNA reads TGTGCCAGCAGCTTAGGCCCGGGTTACGAGCAGTACTTC. Residues: CASSLGPGYEQYF.

Remarks on this clonotype: One end of the junction does not line up with germline, which may come from a read error. The chain employs TRBV9 and TRBJ1-1; unclear D gene. CDR1 and CDR2 (germline): SGDLS, YYNGEE. The CDR3 runs 11 residues. In DNA form, the CDR3 reads TGTGCCAGCAGCCCCCGAACCCGGGTACCATTT. It yields the protein CASSPRTRVPF.

This clonotype was picked up a small number of times. The J gene is TRBJ2-1, the V gene TRBV20-1, with 13 bases aligning to TRBD2. Germline-derived CDR1 and CDR2 are DFQATT and SNEGSKA (reference sequence). Germline trimming cut 0 bases from V and 7 bases from J; bases unmatched to any gene: 6. This CDR3 is 16 amino acids long. CDR3 loop: CSARDELAGGKNEQFF. DNA of the CDR3: TGCAGTGCTAGAGATGAACTAGCGGGAGGGAAGAATGAGCAGTTCTTC.

CDR3 amino acids: CSAEPRAGLETQYF. Here the CDR3 DNA reads TGCAGTGCCGAGCCCCGAGCGGGGCTGGAGACCCAGTACTTC. This chain links TRBV20-1 with TRBJ2-5, with 7 bases lining up with TRBD2. V dropped 6 bases and J dropped 5; count of bases not matched to a gene: 12. CDR1 is DFQATT, CDR2 SNEGSKA, per germline (reference sequence). The CDR3 length is 14 residues.

This clonotype was found a few times. The chain links TRBV7-9 to TRBJ1-2; the D gene is possibly TRBD1 (5 bases). The CDR3 is 12 amino acids. V dropped 7 bases and J dropped 8 bases, with 14 bases sitting between them. Germline lookup yields CDR1 SEHNR and CDR2 FQNEAQ (reference sequence). Here the CDR3 reads CASTTRVGGYTF. CDR3 nucleotide sequence: TGTGCCAGCACCACCAGGGTTGGCGGCTACACCTTC.

This clonotype came up a few times. The chain couples TRBV5-1 to TRBJ2-2, with TRBD1 matching 8 bases. The junction had 9 bases not matched to a gene; V was cut back by 3 bases and J by 2 bases. The CDR3 totals 17 residues. The germline CDR1 and CDR2 sequences are SGHRS and YFSETQ. The CDR3 loop is CASSSRDRGINTGELFF. The CDR3, as DNA: TGCGCCAGCAGCTCTCGTGACAGGGGAATTAACACCGGGGAGCTGTTTTTT.

This clonotype was picked up many times. The J gene is TRBJ1-6, the V gene TRBV6-2 or TRBV6-3; tentative D call: TRBD1 (6 bases). The germline gives CDR1 MNHEY, CDR2 SVGEGT. The V end was cut by 7 bases, the J end by 9 bases, with 13 bases between. The CDR3 is made up of 13 amino acids. The CDR3 bases are TGTGCCAGCACGACAGGTTCTGTTTCACCCCTCCACTTT. Translation: CASTTGSVSPLHF.

This clonotype has a handful of counts. This CDR3 reads CASSRLVPGELFF. As DNA, the CDR3 is TGTGCTAGTTCGAGACTAGTTCCCGGGGAGCTGTTTTTT. The V and J genes are TRBV12-5 and TRBJ2-2; D is perhaps TRBD2 (6 bases). The ends were cut back, 8 bases at V and 6 bases at J, with 13 bases in the middle. CDR3 length: 13 amino acids. Germline-derived CDR1 and CDR2 are LGHNT and FRNRAP.

This clonotype turned up a few times. The gene calls are TRBV7-9 and TRBJ2-1; D not resolved. The CDR3 consists of 13 residues. Germline V lookup: CDR1 SEHNR, CDR2 FQNEAQ (reference sequence). The V and J ends lost 2 bases and 2 bases respectively, with 4 bases between them. CDR3 amino acids: CASSLSTYNEQFF. The CDR3, as DNA: TGTGCCAGCAGCTTAAGCACCTACAATGAGCAGTTCTTC.

The chain links TRBV7-7 to TRBJ2-2; D gene uncertain. Germline CDR1 and CDR2: SSHAT and FNYEAQ (reference sequence). This CDR3 is built from 14 residues. V shed 6 bases and J shed 5 bases, with 13 bases lying between them. The CDR3: CASSSATWTGELFF. The CDR3 bases are TGTGCCAGCAGTTCCGCAACCTGGACCGGGGAGCTGTTTTTT.

This clonotype was found a few times. J is TRBJ2-3 and V is TRBV20-1, with unresolved D. The CDR3 loop spans 14 amino acids. V was pared by 2 bases and J by 2 bases, with 11 bases between. Germline V gives CDR1 DFQATT, CDR2 SNEGSKA (reference sequence). In nucleotides, the CDR3 is TGCAGTGCTAGAAGTGGTTACAACACAGATACGCAGTATTTT. The encoded protein is CSARSGYNTDTQYF.

This clonotype has only a few counts. CDR3 region: CASSQDWGRAFYEQYF. CDR3 bases: TGTGCCAGCAGCCAAGATTGGGGGCGGGCTTTCTACGAGCAGTACTTC. V is TRBV14 and J is TRBJ2-7, with D possibly TRBD1 on 6 matching bases. V shed 0 bases and J shed 3 bases, with 15 bases lying between them. The CDR3 contains 16 residues. In germline, CDR1 is SGHDN, CDR2 FVKESK.

The chain uses TRBV12-3 or TRBV12-4 and TRBJ2-4; the match to TRBD2 covers 7 bases. The CDR3 is made up of 13 amino acids. Trimming took 5 bases from V and 10 from J; bases not matched to a gene: 8. The CDR3 sequence is CASSRTSTNIQYF. DNA for the CDR3: TGTGCCAGCAGTCGGACTAGTACAAATATTCAGTACTTC.

This clonotype was observed a handful of times. This chain links TRBV10-2 with TRBJ1-2, with a possible D match to TRBD1 (6 bases). Germline assignment: CDR1 WSHSY and CDR2 SAAADI. The CDR3 has 14 residues. The V end lost 6 bases, the J end lost 0 bases, and 11 bases lay between the germline ends. CDR3 nucleotide sequence: TGCGCCAGCAGACAGGGATCCTCTAACTATGGCTACACCTTC. It yields the protein CASRQGSSNYGYTF.

This clonotype appeared a few times. The rearrangement uses TRBV9 and TRBJ2-1, with 8 bases aligning to TRBD2. CDR1 and CDR2 from the germline V gene are SGDLS and YYNGEE. The J segment lost 8 bases and the V segment lost 4 bases, leaving 14 bases of the junction unmatched. The CDR3 totals 16 residues. CDR3 amino acids: CASSPTGGEGWYEQFF. The DNA for the CDR3 is TGTGCCAGCAGCCCAACGGGAGGGGAAGGCTGGTATGAGCAGTTCTTC.

The rearrangement uses TRBV20-1 and TRBJ2-3; 7 nucleotides line up with TRBD2. The trim removed 6 bases at V and 1 base at J, leaving 7 bases unmatched. Germline V gene data show CDR1 as DFQATT and CDR2 as SNEGSKA (reference sequence). The CDR3 extends over 14 amino acids. As DNA, the CDR3 is TGCAGTGCGAGGATGGCGGGGGGCACAGATACGCAGTATTTT. It codes for CSARMAGGTDTQYF.

The chain carries TRBV7-9 and TRBJ2-1; 7 nucleotides match TRBD2. J gave up 9 bases and V 5 bases, and 10 bases lay outside the gene matches. The germline gives CDR1 SEHNR, CDR2 FQNEAQ (reference sequence). The CDR3 runs 14 residues. CDR3 nucleotide sequence: TGTGCCAGCAGCCAAGCGCTCCTAGCGGCTGAGCAGTTCTTC. The encoded protein is CASSQALLAAEQFF.